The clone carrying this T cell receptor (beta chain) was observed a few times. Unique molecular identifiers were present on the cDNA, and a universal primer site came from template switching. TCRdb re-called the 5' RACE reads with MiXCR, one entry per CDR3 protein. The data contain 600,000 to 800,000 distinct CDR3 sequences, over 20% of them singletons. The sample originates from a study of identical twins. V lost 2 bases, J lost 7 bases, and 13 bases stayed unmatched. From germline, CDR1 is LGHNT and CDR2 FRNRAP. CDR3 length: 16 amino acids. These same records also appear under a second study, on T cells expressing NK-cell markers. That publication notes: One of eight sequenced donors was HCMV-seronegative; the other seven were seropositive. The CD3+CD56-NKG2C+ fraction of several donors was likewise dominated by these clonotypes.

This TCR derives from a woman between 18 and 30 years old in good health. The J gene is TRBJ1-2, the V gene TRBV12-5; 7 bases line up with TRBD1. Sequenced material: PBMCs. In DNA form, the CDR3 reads TGTGCTAGTGGTTTGTCCCTCCCCGCAAGGACAGGTGGCTACACCTTC. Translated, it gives CASGLSLPARTGGYTF.